The rows below give T cell receptor beta chains drawn from one sample of a study of T cells after yellow fever vaccination. Using its own MiXCR run on the 5' RACE reads, TCRdb lists one record per CDR3 protein. Of 450,000 to 550,000 distinct CDR3 sequences listed, 21% are singletons. The sequencing used PBMCs, collected approximately 20 days after the first yellow fever vaccination. Receptor source: a man between 18 and 29 years old who received the YFV17D yellow fever vaccine. The CDR3 runs from the conserved cysteine through the conserved F or W. D genes are given only for firm matches. Clone size is stated in some rows and not others, as once, few, many or a class when expanded.

CDR3nt: TGTGCCAGCGGGGCCCCCCACACTGAAGCTTTCTTT
CDR3aa: CASGAPHTEAFF
j_gene: TRBJ1-1
abundance: few
d_gene: NA
v_gene: TRBV5-4

CDR3nt: TGTGCCAGCAGCATCGGGATTTACAATGAGCAGTTCTTC
CDR3aa: CASSIGIYNEQFF
j_gene: TRBJ2-1
abundance: NA
d_gene: NA
v_gene: TRBV5-5

CDR3nt: TGCGCCAGCAGCTTAATCGAGGGGAACACCGGGGAGCTGTTTTTT
CDR3aa: CASSLIEGNTGELFF
j_gene: TRBJ2-2
abundance: many
d_gene: NA
v_gene: TRBV5-1

CDR3nt: TGTGCCAGTAGTATTTCTAAGGGCAGACCGACTGAAGCTTTCTTT
CDR3aa: CASSISKGRPTEAFF
j_gene: TRBJ1-1
abundance: NA
d_gene: NA
v_gene: TRBV19

CDR3nt: TGTGCCAGCAGCCCGTCTGGGACTAGCTATGAGCAGTTCTTC
CDR3aa: CASSPSGTSYEQFF
j_gene: TRBJ2-1
abundance: NA
d_gene: TRBD2
v_gene: TRBV7-3

CDR3nt: TGTGCCAGCAGCCACATTACAGGGGACGCGCGGATACCCCTCCACTTT
CDR3aa: CASSHITGDARIPLHF
j_gene: TRBJ1-6
abundance: few
d_gene: TRBD1
v_gene: TRBV6-2/TRBV6-3

CDR3nt: TGTGCCAGCAGCTTACCCTCGGACAGGGGATTTGAGACCCAGTACTTC
CDR3aa: CASSLPSDRGFETQYF
j_gene: TRBJ2-5
abundance: once
d_gene: TRBD1
v_gene: TRBV7-3

CDR3nt: TGTGCCAGCAGCATGCTAGCGGGGGGCATAACCTACGAGCAGTACTTC
CDR3aa: CASSMLAGGITYEQYF
j_gene: TRBJ2-7
abundance: NA
d_gene: TRBD2
v_gene: TRBV7-2

CDR3nt: TGCAGCGTTGAGGACGTGGGGACAGGGGTCGGTACGCAGTATTTT
CDR3aa: CSVEDVGTGVGTQYF
j_gene: TRBJ2-3
abundance: NA
d_gene: TRBD1
v_gene: TRBV29-1

CDR3nt: TGTGTCAGCAGTGAGGGGTATAGGTTTGGCTACACCTTC
CDR3aa: CVSSEGYRFGYTF
j_gene: TRBJ1-2
abundance: NA
d_gene: NA
v_gene: TRBV25-1

CDR3nt: TGCAGTGCTAGAGTAGGGCGGCAGGACCATCAGCCCCAGCATTTT
CDR3aa: CSARVGRQDHQPQHF
j_gene: TRBJ1-5
abundance: once
d_gene: NA
v_gene: TRBV20-1

CDR3nt: TGCAGTGCTAGAGATCCAATTCCAGATACGCAGTATTTT
CDR3aa: CSARDPIPDTQYF
j_gene: TRBJ2-3
abundance: NA
d_gene: NA
v_gene: TRBV20-1

CDR3nt: TGTGCCAGCCCGCCTCCCGCCGGGGGGAAGGACATTCAGTACTTC
CDR3aa: CASPPPAGGKDIQYF
j_gene: TRBJ2-4
abundance: few
d_gene: TRBD2
v_gene: TRBV6-1

CDR3nt: TGTGCCAGCAGTCCCCAGCCGCGGATAAGGCGACAAGAGACCCAGTACTTC
CDR3aa: CASSPQPRIRRQETQYF
j_gene: TRBJ2-5
abundance: few
d_gene: NA
v_gene: TRBV6-1

CDR3nt: TGTGCCAGCAGACAGGGTTGGGATTACACCGGGGAGCTGTTTTTT
CDR3aa: CASRQGWDYTGELFF
j_gene: TRBJ2-2
abundance: NA
d_gene: NA
v_gene: TRBV2

CDR3nt: TGTGCCACCCAAGGTTGGGGCGACGGGGAGCTGTTTTTT
CDR3aa: CATQGWGDGELFF
j_gene: TRBJ2-2
abundance: many
d_gene: NA
v_gene: TRBV24-1

CDR3nt: TGCGCCAGCAGCCTATGGACGGAAGAGACCCAGTACTTC
CDR3aa: CASSLWTEETQYF
j_gene: TRBJ2-5
abundance: few
d_gene: NA
v_gene: TRBV4-1

CDR3nt: TGTGCCAGCAGCTTAGGCAGAGGCCAGCCCCAGCATTTT
CDR3aa: CASSLGRGQPQHF
j_gene: TRBJ1-5
abundance: once
d_gene: NA
v_gene: TRBV7-2

CDR3nt: TGTGCCAGCAGCCAAACGAGGACTAGCGGATACAATGAGCAGTTCTTC
CDR3aa: CASSQTRTSGYNEQFF
j_gene: TRBJ2-1
abundance: NA
d_gene: TRBD2
v_gene: TRBV3-1

CDR3nt: TGTGCCAGCAGCTTAGCGTTTAGGGGCGGGAACACTGAAGCTTTCTTT
CDR3aa: CASSLAFRGGNTEAFF
j_gene: TRBJ1-1
abundance: NA
d_gene: NA
v_gene: TRBV7-6

CDR3nt: TGTGCCAGCACCTGGACAGGGGGAAGCACCGGGGAGCTGTTTTTT
CDR3aa: CASTWTGGSTGELFF
j_gene: TRBJ2-2
abundance: few
d_gene: TRBD1
v_gene: TRBV9

CDR3nt: TGCGCCAGCAGCCAAGACGTCGCCTACGAGCAGTACTTC
CDR3aa: CASSQDVAYEQYF
j_gene: TRBJ2-7
abundance: NA
d_gene: NA
v_gene: TRBV4-3

CDR3nt: TGCGCCAGCAGCCAAGAATGGGGGAACACCGGGGAGCTGTTTTTT
CDR3aa: CASSQEWGNTGELFF
j_gene: TRBJ2-2
abundance: NA
d_gene: NA
v_gene: TRBV4-3

CDR3nt: TGTGCCAGCAGCGCCGGTTTGAGCTCCTACAATGAGCAGTTCTTC
CDR3aa: CASSAGLSSYNEQFF
j_gene: TRBJ2-1
abundance: NA
d_gene: NA
v_gene: TRBV9

CDR3nt: TGTGCCAGCAGCATAGACGGACAGGGTTCCTACAATGAGCAGTTCTTC
CDR3aa: CASSIDGQGSYNEQFF
j_gene: TRBJ2-1
abundance: few
d_gene: TRBD1
v_gene: TRBV11-3

CDR3nt: TGTGCCAGCAGTTTACCTAGCGGGGGGCGCACAGATACGCAGTATTTT
CDR3aa: CASSLPSGGRTDTQYF
j_gene: TRBJ2-3
abundance: few
d_gene: TRBD2
v_gene: TRBV12-3/TRBV12-4

CDR3nt: TGCGCCAGCAGCCAAGATTCCCGGGGGCGATACAGTGAAGCTTTCTTT
CDR3aa: CASSQDSRGRYSEAFF
j_gene: TRBJ1-1
abundance: few
d_gene: NA
v_gene: TRBV4-1

CDR3nt: TGCAGTGCTGGGGACAGGGGGACGGACACTGAAGCTTTCTTT
CDR3aa: CSAGDRGTDTEAFF
j_gene: TRBJ1-1
abundance: NA
d_gene: TRBD1
v_gene: TRBV20-1

CDR3nt: TGTGCCAGCAGTACCGGGGACATAGAGACCCAGTACTTC
CDR3aa: CASSTGDIETQYF
j_gene: TRBJ2-5
abundance: NA
d_gene: NA
v_gene: TRBV6-6

CDR3nt: TGCGCCACAAAAGAAGGCACAGATACGCAGTATTTT
CDR3aa: CATKEGTDTQYF
j_gene: TRBJ2-3
abundance: few
d_gene: NA
v_gene: TRBV5-1

CDR3nt: TGTGCCAGTTCCTCAGGCAGGGGAGGAACTGAAGCTTTCTTT
CDR3aa: CASSSGRGGTEAFF
j_gene: TRBJ1-1
abundance: NA
d_gene: NA
v_gene: TRBV19

CDR3nt: TGCAGTGCTAAGAGGGGAACGGAGACCCAGTACTTC
CDR3aa: CSAKRGTETQYF
j_gene: TRBJ2-5
abundance: few
d_gene: NA
v_gene: TRBV20-1

CDR3nt: TGTGCCAGCAGCCCCGGGACAGGGGTTCATGAGCAGTTCTTC
CDR3aa: CASSPGTGVHEQFF
j_gene: TRBJ2-1
abundance: many
d_gene: TRBD1
v_gene: TRBV5-5

CDR3nt: TGTGCCAGCAGTTACCCAGGGACTAGCGGGGGGGCTTACTCATCAGATACGCAGTATTTT
CDR3aa: CASSYPGTSGGAYSSDTQYF
j_gene: TRBJ2-3
abundance: NA
d_gene: TRBD2
v_gene: TRBV6-2/TRBV6-3

CDR3nt: TGTGCCGGGGGACCGGCAGATACGCAGTATTTT
CDR3aa: CAGGPADTQYF
j_gene: TRBJ2-3
abundance: NA
d_gene: NA
v_gene: TRBV18

CDR3nt: TGCAGTGCTAGAGATCTCAGCGGGGGGGCGGGGGGAAACATTCAGTACTTC
CDR3aa: CSARDLSGGAGGNIQYF
j_gene: TRBJ2-4
abundance: many
d_gene: TRBD2
v_gene: TRBV20-1

CDR3nt: TGTGCCAGCAGCTCCTCGGACAGATACACCGGGGAGCTGTTTTTT
CDR3aa: CASSSSDRYTGELFF
j_gene: TRBJ2-2
abundance: few
d_gene: NA
v_gene: TRBV28

CDR3nt: TGTGCCAGCAGTTTATGGGCCGGGACCCGAGAGACCCAGTACTTC
CDR3aa: CASSLWAGTRETQYF
j_gene: TRBJ2-5
abundance: once
d_gene: NA
v_gene: TRBV27

CDR3nt: TGTGCCAGCAGACAGACAGGGTTTAGCGACGAGCAGTACTTC
CDR3aa: CASRQTGFSDEQYF
j_gene: TRBJ2-7
abundance: NA
d_gene: TRBD1
v_gene: TRBV6-1

CDR3nt: TGTGCCACCAGTGATGTCCCGGGACAGGGGATCGGGGCCAACGTCCTGACTTTC
CDR3aa: CATSDVPGQGIGANVLTF
j_gene: TRBJ2-6
abundance: NA
d_gene: TRBD1
v_gene: TRBV24-1

CDR3nt: TGTGCCAGCAGCCAGGCCTTTGGGAACCAAGAGACCCTGTACTTC
CDR3aa: CASSQAFGNQETLYF
j_gene: TRBJ2-5
abundance: once
d_gene: NA
v_gene: TRBV14

CDR3nt: TGTGCCAGCAGCTTGCTGGGGGGGTTGGACACCGGGGAGCTGTTTTTT
CDR3aa: CASSLLGGLDTGELFF
j_gene: TRBJ2-2
abundance: few
d_gene: TRBD2
v_gene: TRBV7-2

CDR3nt: TGCAGTGCAGCCCTAGCGGGGGCCACAGATACGCAGTATTTT
CDR3aa: CSAALAGATDTQYF
j_gene: TRBJ2-3
abundance: NA
d_gene: TRBD2
v_gene: TRBV20-1

CDR3nt: TGTGCCATCAGCGGGACAAACACTGAAGCTTTCTTT
CDR3aa: CAISGTNTEAFF
j_gene: TRBJ1-1
abundance: NA
d_gene: NA
v_gene: TRBV10-3

CDR3nt: TGTGCCAGCTCACCACAGGCGACGGCGGGGACCCAGTACTTC
CDR3aa: CASSPQATAGTQYF
j_gene: TRBJ2-5
abundance: NA
d_gene: NA
v_gene: TRBV18

CDR3nt: TGTGCCAGCAGCTTAGGGCAGGGAAAAGGACGGTCCTACGAGCAGTACTTC
CDR3aa: CASSLGQGKGRSYEQYF
j_gene: TRBJ2-7
abundance: few
d_gene: NA
v_gene: TRBV7-2

CDR3nt: TGTGCCAGCAGCTCTTGGACAGGCAAGGTAGAGAATCAGCCCCAGCATTTT
CDR3aa: CASSSWTGKVENQPQHF
j_gene: TRBJ1-5
abundance: few
d_gene: TRBD1
v_gene: TRBV5-6

CDR3nt: TGTGCCAGTAGTATACCAGGGGTAGCCAAAAACATTCAGTACTTC
CDR3aa: CASSIPGVAKNIQYF
j_gene: TRBJ2-4
abundance: NA
d_gene: NA
v_gene: TRBV19

CDR3nt: TGTGCCAGCTCACCCCCGGGACAGAGTCGATATGGCTACACCTTC
CDR3aa: CASSPPGQSRYGYTF
j_gene: TRBJ1-2
abundance: few
d_gene: TRBD1
v_gene: TRBV18

CDR3nt: TGCGCCAGCAGTGAGGCGGCCGGGACACGGCAAGAGACCCAGTACTTC
CDR3aa: CASSEAAGTRQETQYF
j_gene: TRBJ2-5
abundance: many
d_gene: NA
v_gene: TRBV10-2

CDR3nt: TGTGCCTCCCAAGGAGGAACTAGCGGGGGAAGGGCCACAGATACGCAGTATTTT
CDR3aa: CASQGGTSGGRATDTQYF
j_gene: TRBJ2-3
abundance: many
d_gene: TRBD2
v_gene: TRBV10-3

CDR3nt: TGTGCCAGTAGTATAGTCTGCCAGGAGGGAACAGATACGCAGTATTTT
CDR3aa: CASSIVCQEGTDTQYF
j_gene: TRBJ2-3
abundance: few
d_gene: NA
v_gene: TRBV19

CDR3nt: TGTGCCAGCAGCTGGGGAGCGGACGGAAATTCACCCCTCCACTTT
CDR3aa: CASSWGADGNSPLHF
j_gene: TRBJ1-6
abundance: NA
d_gene: NA
v_gene: TRBV4-2